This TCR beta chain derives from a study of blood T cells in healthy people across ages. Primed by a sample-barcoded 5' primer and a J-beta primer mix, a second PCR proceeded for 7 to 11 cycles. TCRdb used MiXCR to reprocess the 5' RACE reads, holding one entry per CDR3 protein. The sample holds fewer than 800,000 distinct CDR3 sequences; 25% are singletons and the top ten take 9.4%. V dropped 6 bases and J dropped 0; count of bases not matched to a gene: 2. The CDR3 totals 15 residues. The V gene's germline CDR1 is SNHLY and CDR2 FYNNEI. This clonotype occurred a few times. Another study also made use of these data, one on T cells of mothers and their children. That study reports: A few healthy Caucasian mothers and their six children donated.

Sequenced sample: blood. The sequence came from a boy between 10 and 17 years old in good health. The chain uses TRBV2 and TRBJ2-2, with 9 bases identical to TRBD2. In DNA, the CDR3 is TGTGCCAGCAGACTAGCGGGCCCGAACACCGGGGAGCTGTTTTTT. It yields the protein CASRLAGPNTGELFF.